Listed here are 31 T cell receptor beta chains from one sample, sequenced in a study of OX40 agonist ivuxolimab in advanced cancers. TCRdb keeps only in-frame clones here, not all; method: immunoSEQ multiplex PCR. The data show tens of thousands of clones, 65% to 85% seen once. The sample was CD4+ or CD8+ T cells sorted from blood, taken in a trial of the OX40 agonist ivuxolimab. The receptor set was obtained from an adult with an advanced solid tumor such as melanoma, head and neck, liver or kidney cancer.

This rearrangement joins TRBV6-5 to TRBJ2-3; D is possibly TRBD2 (5 bases). The CDR3 contains 15 residues. The germline CDR1 and CDR2 sequences are MNHEY and SVGAGI. V was shortened by 2 bases and J by 0 bases, with 9 bases between the two germline ends. The CDR3 nucleotides read TGTGCCAGCAGTTACGAGGGTACGAGCACAGATACGCAGTATTTT. Its protein is CASSYEGTSTDTQYF.

The rearrangement joins TRBV5-1 to TRBJ2-2; weak D call: TRBD2 (5 bases). Germline CDR1 SGHRS, CDR2 YFSETQ. The CDR3 is made up of 15 amino acids. The ends were cut back, 0 bases at V and 2 bases at J, with 8 bases in the middle. The CDR3 spells CASSLGGSNTGELFF. The CDR3 nucleotides read TGCGCCAGCAGCTTGGGCGGGTCAAACACCGGGGAGCTGTTTTTT.

This clone appeared a few times. The V call is TRBV18, the J call TRBJ2-7, with 10 bases aligning to TRBD1. V lost 4 bases and J lost 6; bases outside the gene matches: 3. The germline CDR1 and CDR2 sequences are KGHSH and LQKENI. The length of the CDR3 is 13 residues. In DNA form, the CDR3 reads TGTGCCAGCTCACGACAGGGGGCGCTCGAGCAGTACTTC. Amino acid sequence: CASSRQGALEQYF.

The chain couples TRBV5-1 to TRBJ2-7; 9 bases are shared with TRBD1. With V trimmed by 9 bases and J by 0 bases, 4 bases remained unmatched. CDR1 is SGHRS, CDR2 YFSETQ, per germline. This CDR3 has 13 amino acids. The CDR3 reads CATGTGISYEQYF. As DNA, the CDR3 is TGCGCCACCGGGACAGGGATCTCCTACGAGCAGTACTTC.

The chain carries TRBV10-1 and TRBJ2-7; the match to TRBD1 covers 7 bases. V trimming: 6 bases; J trimming: 3 bases; junction bases outside the gene matches: 2. There are 12 residues in the CDR3. Germline CDR1 and CDR2: WNHNN and SYGVQD (reference sequence). This CDR3 is CASRGQHYEQYF. The CDR3 nucleotides are TGCGCCAGCAGGGGACAGCACTACGAGCAGTACTTC.

The gene calls are TRBV20-1 and TRBJ1-2; no firm D call. CDR3 length equals 9 residues. CDR1 is DFQATT, CDR2 SNEGSKA, per germline (reference sequence). Trimming stripped 6 bases from V and 8 bases from J, with 7 bases between. CDR3 in amino acids: CSATEGYTF. The CDR3 DNA reads as TGCAGTGCCACGGAGGGCTACACCTTC.

This chain connects TRBV5-1 to TRBJ1-1; possible D gene TRBD1, 5 bases. CDR1 is SGHRS and CDR2 is YFSETQ in the germline V gene. Trimming took 2 bases from V and 0 from J, leaving 17 bases between them. This CDR3 contains 17 residues. The CDR3 spells CASSFTAFDRLNTEAFF. As DNA, the CDR3 is TGCGCCAGCAGCTTTACCGCCTTTGACAGATTGAACACTGAAGCTTTCTTT.

The V and J genes are TRBV13 and TRBJ2-1; D remains ambiguous. CDR3 size: 16 residues. Trimming stripped 5 bases from V and 0 bases from J, with 14 bases between. Germline CDR1 PRHDT, CDR2 FYEKMQ (reference sequence). DNA of the CDR3: TGTGCCAGCAGCCCCCTTGTAGACCGCTCCTACAATGAGCAGTTCTTC. Its protein is CASSPLVDRSYNEQFF.

The chain carries TRBV11-3 and TRBJ2-2; 9 nucleotides line up with TRBD2. There are 18 residues in the CDR3. CDR1 and CDR2 (germline): SGHNT, YENEEA. With 5 bases clipped from V and 5 bases from J, the junction kept 15 bases outside the gene matches. The CDR3 bases are TGTGCCAGCAGCCCCTTAGCGGGGGCCCGGGGCGGAACCGGGGAGCTGTTTTTT. It translates to CASSPLAGARGGTGELFF.

V and J are TRBV5-1 and TRBJ2-7; 8 nucleotides line up with TRBD2. This CDR3 is 18 amino acids long. The V and J ends lost 0 bases and 7 bases, in that order; junction bases with no gene match: 18. Germline values: CDR1 SGHRS, CDR2 YFSETQ. CDR3 in DNA: TGCGCCAGCAGCTTGGTAGTAGCGGGACTCCCTGGGCGATGGGAGCAGTACTTC. Encoded protein: CASSLVVAGLPGRWEQYF.

About this clone itself: The germline gene is not matched at one end of the junction; a read error may be the cause. The DNA for the CDR3 is TGCAGCGTGGAAGACAGGATTCCAGATACGCAGTATTTT. Translation gives CSVEDRIPDTQYF. This chain links TRBV29-1 with TRBJ2-3; tentative D call: TRBD1 (6 bases). The CDR3 is made up of 13 amino acids. Germline-derived CDR1 and CDR2 are SQVTM and ANQGSEA.

The genes are TRBV11-1 and TRBJ2-3; tentatively, D is TRBD1 (5 bases). The CDR3 is 13 residues long. Looked up from germline, CDR1 is SGHAT and CDR2 is FQDESV (reference sequence). Trimming took off 4 bases at V and 3 bases at J, with 8 bases between the two ends. The CDR3 DNA reads as TGTGCCAGCAGCTCGACAGTTACAGATACGCAGTATTTT. Its translation: CASSSTVTDTQYF.

This sequence joins TRBV23-1 and TRBJ2-1, with TRBD1 matching over 9 bases. TRBV23-1 qualifies as an ORF whose function is uncertain. The V and J ends lost 3 bases and 5 bases, in that order; junction bases with no gene match: 11. The CDR3 totals 17 residues. The CDR3 sequence is CASSHPRQGENHNEQFF. In DNA form, the CDR3 reads TGCGCCAGCAGTCACCCCCGACAGGGGGAGAACCACAATGAGCAGTTCTTC.

The chain joins TRBV15 to TRBJ2-1; a possible D gene is TRBD2 (5 bases). The CDR3 covers 15 residues. V lost 0 bases and J lost 15, with 21 bases in between. Looked up from germline, CDR1 is LNHNV and CDR2 is YYDKDF (reference sequence). CDR3 sequence reads: CATSRDRAGAATRFF. The CDR3 DNA follows: TGTGCCACCAGCAGAGATAGGGCAGGAGCGGCCACGCGGTTCTTC.

This clone was picked up a small number of times. This chain connects TRBV14 to TRBJ2-5; D not certain. The CDR3 covers 14 residues. V lost 4 bases, J lost 2 bases, and 11 bases lay in between. Germline loops: CDR1 SGHDN, CDR2 FVKESK. The CDR3 DNA sequence: TGTGCCAGCAGCCTGTACTCTAATCAAGAGACCCAGTACTTC. Translation: CASSLYSNQETQYF.

The V gene is TRBV10-2, the J gene TRBJ2-7; 14 bases are a match to TRBD2. The CDR3 is 16 residues long. V lost 6 bases and J lost 3; bases outside the gene matches: 7. The germline V gene encodes CDR1 WSHSY and CDR2 SAAADI. CDR3 amino acids: CASSLGTSGSIYEQYF. CDR3 in DNA: TGCGCCAGCAGCCTGGGGACTAGCGGGAGTATCTACGAGCAGTACTTC.

This clone showed up just a few times. This rearrangement joins TRBV27 to TRBJ1-2; the match to TRBD1 covers 7 bases. Losses at the gene ends were 8 bases for V and 0 bases for J; bases not matched to a gene: 3. The CDR3 is 13 residues long. Germline V gives CDR1 MNHEY, CDR2 SMNVEV (reference sequence). The CDR3 nucleotides read TGTGCCAGCGGGACAGCATCTAACTATGGCTACACCTTC. Its translation is CASGTASNYGYTF.

The J gene is TRBJ2-3, the V gene TRBV5-6; D possibly uses TRBD1 or TRBD2 (5 bases each). The germline CDR1 and CDR2 sequences are SGHDT and YYEEEE. V was trimmed by 4 bases and J by 6 bases, leaving 18 bases between them. The CDR3 contains 15 residues. The CDR3 DNA reads TGTGCCAGCAGCCGAAGTCCACCTTGGGGGGATACGCAGTATTTT. It is translated as CASSRSPPWGDTQYF.

The chain has TRBV28 and TRBJ1-1, with 8 positions matching TRBD1. Germline loops: CDR1 MDHEN, CDR2 SYDVKM. J gave up 5 bases and V 4 bases, and 9 bases lay outside the gene matches. This CDR3 region has 15 residues. The CDR3 coding sequence is TGTGCCAGCAGTTCCATCGGACAGGGTTGGACTGAAGCTTTCTTT. Its protein product is CASSSIGQGWTEAFF. The full variable domain, with the rest looked up from reference TRBV28 and TRBJ1-1, is DVKVTQSSRYLVKRTGEKVFLECVQDMDHENMFWYRQDPGLGLRLIYFSYDVKMKEKGDIPEGYSVSREKKERFSLILESASTNQTSMYLCASSSIGQGWTEAFFGQGTRLTVV.

Worth noting for this clone: This specimen includes other DNA sequences encoding the same CDR3. V and J are TRBV6-4 and TRBJ1-6; 9 bases agree with TRBD1. The germline V gene has CDR1 MRHNA and CDR2 SNTAGT. Germline trimming cut 4 bases from V and 13 bases from J; bases unmatched to any gene: 8. The CDR3 is 14 residues long. The CDR3 spells CASSVDRGLSPLHF. The CDR3 DNA reads TGTGCCAGCAGTGTGGACAGGGGTCTTTCGCCCCTCCACTTT.

The rearrangement joins TRBV14 to TRBJ2-7; 10 positions match TRBD1. The CDR3 contains 17 residues. Germline lookup yields CDR1 SGHDN and CDR2 FVKESK. With V trimmed by 1 base and J by 5 bases, 11 bases remained unmatched. The CDR3 bases are TGTGCCAGCAGCCAAGTCTCCTGGGGACAGGGGTTCCACGAGCAGTACTTC. Residues: CASSQVSWGQGFHEQYF.

The CDR3 DNA sequence: TGTGCCAGCAGTGAGAGGTCTACAGGGAAGGACACTGAAGCTTTCTTT. Translated, it gives CASSERSTGKDTEAFF. The chain carries TRBV2 and TRBJ1-1, with D possibly TRBD1 on 6 matching bases. The CDR3 sequence is 16 residues long. Germline V gives CDR1 SNHLY, CDR2 FYNNEI. The V and J ends lost 3 bases and 3 bases respectively, with 17 bases between them. The variable domain in full, completed from reference TRBV2 and TRBJ1-1, reads EPEVTQTPSHQVTQMGQEVILRCVPISNHLYFYWYRQILGQKVEFLVSFYNNEISEKSEIFDDQFSVERPDGSNFTLKIRSTKLEDSAMYFCASSERSTGKDTEAFFGQGTRLTVV.

The chain joins TRBV7-8 to TRBJ2-3; 9 positions agree with TRBD2. The CDR3 loop spans 18 amino acids. With V trimmed by 1 base and J by 0 bases, 8 bases remained unmatched. CDR1 is SGHVS, CDR2 FQNEAQ, per germline. CDR3 DNA sequence: TGTGCCAGCAGCTTAGAGGGTTGGAGCGGGGGGAGCACAGATACGCAGTATTTT. Translation gives CASSLEGWSGGSTDTQYF.

The chain is built from TRBV5-6 and TRBJ2-3; 11 bases agree with TRBD1. The CDR3 is made up of 13 amino acids. Germline CDR1 reads SGHDT; CDR2 reads YYEEEE. The J segment lost 7 bases and the V segment lost 3 bases, leaving 1 base of the junction unmatched. For the CDR3, the DNA is TGTGCCAGCAGCTGGGACAGGGGGTATACGCAGTATTTT. This sequence encodes CASSWDRGYTQYF.

This clone was detected only a few times. The chain is built from TRBV11-2 and TRBJ2-2, with 9 positions matching TRBD2. V shed 2 bases, J shed 9 bases, and the junction held 7 bases outside the gene matches. There are 15 residues in the CDR3. Germline CDR1 and CDR2: SGHAT and FQNNGV. CDR3 sequence reads: CASSLFAGGARELFF. DNA for the CDR3: TGTGCCAGCAGCTTATTTGCGGGGGGGGCCCGGGAGCTGTTTTTT.

The V gene is TRBV21-1, the J gene TRBJ2-2. TRBV21-1 is annotated as a pseudogene. This CDR3 is built from 11 residues. CDR3 in amino acids: CASSIHRELFF. The CDR3 DNA reads as TGTGCCAGCAGCATCCACCGGGAGCTGTTTTTT.

The genes are TRBV28 and TRBJ1-5; D remains unclear. The CDR3 consists of 12 residues. Looked up from germline, CDR1 is MDHEN and CDR2 is SYDVKM. V was trimmed by 7 bases and J by 11 bases, leaving 15 bases between them. The CDR3 here is CASTPGGVAQHF. The CDR3 coding sequence is TGTGCCAGCACCCCAGGTGGGGTAGCCCAGCATTTT.

The chain links TRBV15 to TRBJ2-1, with a possible D match to TRBD1 (5 bases). Per germline, CDR1 LNHNV and CDR2 YYDKDF (reference sequence). The CDR3 is made up of 17 amino acids. With 0 bases removed from V and 0 bases from J, the gap between germline ends came to 12 bases. The CDR3 DNA reads as TGTGCCACCAGCAGAGACCCGACAGAAAGCTCCTACAATGAGCAGTTCTTC. Residues: CATSRDPTESSYNEQFF.

There are a few counts of this clone. This sequence joins TRBV2 and TRBJ2-3; D is tentatively TRBD1 or TRBD2 (5 bases each). This CDR3 has 14 residues. The ends were cut back, 11 bases at V and 4 bases at J, with 19 bases in the middle. The germline CDR1 and CDR2 sequences are SNHLY and FYNNEI. The CDR3 DNA is TGTGCCTGGCGGGTGGGACGCGCCGCAGATACGCAGTATTTT. Its protein is CAWRVGRAADTQYF.

The V call is TRBV5-1, the J call TRBJ2-7; 9 bases are shared with TRBD1. The germline V gene encodes CDR1 SGHRS and CDR2 YFSETQ. This CDR3 is 14 amino acids long. The V segment lost 4 bases and the J segment 7 bases; nucleotides outside the gene matches: 9. The CDR3 DNA is TGCGCCAGCAGCCGCGAGGGACAGGGTTGGGAGCAGTACTTC. Encoded protein: CASSREGQGWEQYF.

The J gene is TRBJ2-5, the V gene TRBV29-1, with a weak D call TRBD1 (6 bases). With 5 bases removed from V and 4 bases from J, the gap between germline ends came to 20 bases. Germline V CDR1 and CDR2: SQVTM, ANQGSEA. There are 15 residues in the CDR3. The CDR3 coding sequence is TGCAGCGTTCGATCCTTATACAGGGACGGAGAGACCCAGTACTTC. It encodes CSVRSLYRDGETQYF.